Listed below are T cell receptor beta chains from one sample, sequenced in a study of control samples from healthy donors and cancer patients. Clones were sequenced by immunoSEQ multiplex PCR, and TCRdb holds only the in-frame ones, with some missing. The data contain some 120,000 clones, around 87% of them singletons. The sequenced sample was blood. These receptors were taken from a man aged 55 to 70 in good health. The CDR3 runs from the conserved cysteine through the conserved F or W. The order of the fields is J gene, clone size, V gene, D gene, CDR3 DNA, CDR3 protein. The D gene is left open where the match is weak. Where a row states a size, it is once, few, many or the class of an expanded clone; other rows omit it.

J: TRBJ1-1
size: -
V: TRBV28
D: -
DNA: TGTGCCAGCATAGAACAGGGTAGAACTGAAGCTTTCTTT
CDR3: CASIEQGRTEAFF

J: TRBJ2-3
size: -
V: TRBV6-5
D: -
DNA: TGTGCCAGCCGACCGGGGAGCACAGATACGCAGTATTTT
CDR3: CASRPGSTDTQYF

J: TRBJ1-6
size: -
V: TRBV5-6
D: TRBD1
DNA: TGTGCCAGCAGCTACGGACAGGCGCTGAGGTCACCCCTCCACTTT
CDR3: CASSYGQALRSPLHF

J: TRBJ1-5
size: once
V: TRBV7-2
D: -
DNA: TGTGCCAGCAGCTTAGTACACTTACCGGGGAAATGGAATCAGCCCCAGCATTTT
CDR3: CASSLVHLPGKWNQPQHF

J: TRBJ1-4
size: -
V: TRBV28
D: -
DNA: TGTGCCAGCATAGGGGGAAATGAAAAACTGTTTTTT
CDR3: CASIGGNEKLFF

J: TRBJ2-7
size: once
V: TRBV18
D: TRBD1
DNA: TGTGCCAGCTCACCAGCAGGACAGGGGTTGTACGAGCAGTACTTC
CDR3: CASSPAGQGLYEQYF

J: TRBJ2-2
size: -
V: TRBV18
D: -
DNA: TGTGCCAGCTCACCACGTTTGGCCACCGGGGAGCTGTTTTTT
CDR3: CASSPRLATGELFF

J: TRBJ1-2
size: -
V: TRBV6-5
D: -
DNA: TGTGCCAGCAGTTACTCGCCGCAGGTCTATGGCTACACCTTC
CDR3: CASSYSPQVYGYTF

J: TRBJ1-2
size: -
V: TRBV12-3/TRBV12-4
D: -
DNA: TGTGCCAGCAGTCGGGACTCTGTGGTGGGCTACACCTTC
CDR3: CASSRDSVVGYTF

J: TRBJ1-2
size: -
V: TRBV4-1
D: -
DNA: TGCGCCAGCAGCCAAGCAACGGGGTTCTATGGCTACACCTTC
CDR3: CASSQATGFYGYTF

J: TRBJ2-7
size: once
V: TRBV18
D: -
DNA: TGTGCCAGCTCACCACCGGCGCTCTACGAGCAGTACTTC
CDR3: CASSPPALYEQYF

J: TRBJ2-6
size: -
V: TRBV5-6
D: -
DNA: TGTGCCAGCAGCTGGGGGGAAGCCAACGTCCTGACTTTC
CDR3: CASSWGEANVLTF

J: TRBJ2-7
size: -
V: TRBV6-5
D: -
DNA: TGTGCCAGCAGTTACTCCAGGGATCTCTCCTACGAGCAGTACTTC
CDR3: CASSYSRDLSYEQYF

J: TRBJ2-2
size: once
V: TRBV2
D: -
DNA: TGTGCCAGCAGCATAATGGATTTAGGGTGGTGGTCCCCCGGGGAGCTGTTTTTT
CDR3: CASSIMDLGWWSPGELFF

J: TRBJ2-7
size: -
V: TRBV12-3/TRBV12-4
D: -
DNA: TGTGCCAGCAGTTTAGGATTCAACTACGAGCAGTACTTC
CDR3: CASSLGFNYEQYF

J: TRBJ1-5
size: -
V: TRBV28
D: -
DNA: TGTGCCAGCAGAGGGACTAGCAATCAGCCCCAGCATTTT
CDR3: CASRGTSNQPQHF

J: TRBJ2-4
size: -
V: TRBV18
D: TRBD1
DNA: TGTGCCAGCTCACCTTTATCCGGGACAGCGAACATTCAGTACTTC
CDR3: CASSPLSGTANIQYF

J: TRBJ1-3
size: once
V: TRBV3-1/TRBV3-2
D: -
DNA: TGTGCCAGCAGCCAAATCGGGTCTGCCACTGGAAACACCATATATTTT
CDR3: CASSQIGSATGNTIYF

J: TRBJ1-2
size: -
V: TRBV9
D: -
DNA: TGTGCCAGCAGCCTAGCGGTTGGAGGGGGCTATGGCTACACCTTC
CDR3: CASSLAVGGGYGYTF

J: TRBJ2-7
size: -
V: TRBV5-5
D: -
DNA: TGTGCCAGCAGCTCTAGCGTCGGGGGCACCTACGAGCAGTACTTC
CDR3: CASSSSVGGTYEQYF

J: TRBJ1-3
size: -
V: TRBV6-5
D: -
DNA: TGTGCCAGCAGTAGAGGGGAGGGAAACACCATATATTTT
CDR3: CASSRGEGNTIYF

J: TRBJ2-4
size: -
V: TRBV14
D: -
DNA: TGTGCCAGCAGCCGACAAGGGACAAAGTCGTCCATTCAGTACTTC
CDR3: CASSRQGTKSSIQYF

J: TRBJ1-6
size: once
V: TRBV10-3
D: TRBD1
DNA: TGTGCCATCGGACAGGCGAATAATTCACCCCTCCACTTT
CDR3: CAIGQANNSPLHF

J: TRBJ1-4
size: once
V: TRBV6-5
D: -
DNA: TGTGCCAGCAGTTACGGCGGGTGGGGGAGTTATGAAAAACTGTTTTTT
CDR3: CASSYGGWGSYEKLFF

J: TRBJ1-6
size: -
V: TRBV28
D: -
DNA: TGTGCCAGCAGTTTTCGCGGGAGAGGAGATTCACCCCTCCACTTT
CDR3: CASSFRGRGDSPLHF

J: TRBJ2-3
size: -
V: TRBV30
D: TRBD2
DNA: TGTGCCTGGAGTAGGAGTAGCGGGGGATCCGGGACGCAGTATTTT
CDR3: CAWSRSSGGSGTQYF

J: TRBJ1-1
size: -
V: TRBV28
D: -
DNA: TGTGCCAGCAGTTTATCCGCCAGGTTAAGAGAAGCTTTCTTT
CDR3: CASSLSARLREAFF

J: TRBJ2-4
size: once
V: TRBV10-1
D: -
DNA: TGCGCCAGCCCATCCAAAAACATTCAGTACTTC
CDR3: CASPSKNIQYF

J: TRBJ2-1
size: -
V: TRBV24-1
D: -
DNA: TGTGCCACCCGCGGCGGAGGGGTATACAATGAGCAGTTCTTC
CDR3: CATRGGGVYNEQFF

J: TRBJ2-1
size: -
V: TRBV9
D: -
DNA: TGTGCCAGCTCGAAGGGTGGAGAGCAGTTCTTC
CDR3: CASSKGGEQFF

J: TRBJ1-1
size: -
V: TRBV19
D: -
DNA: TGTGCCAGTACGAAGGGGCGGGGGTCAAGCTCTGAAGCTTTCTTT
CDR3: CASTKGRGSSSEAFF

J: TRBJ2-7
size: -
V: TRBV18
D: -
DNA: TGTGCCAGCTCACCATTAGGGGACAACGAGCAGTACTTC
CDR3: CASSPLGDNEQYF

J: TRBJ2-2
size: -
V: TRBV6-5
D: -
DNA: TGTGCCAGCGGGTGGGGGGCGAACACCGGGGAGCTGTTTTTT
CDR3: CASGWGANTGELFF

J: TRBJ2-2
size: -
V: TRBV5-1
D: -
DNA: TGCGCCAGCAGCCCGGATACAACTAGCGGGGAGCTGTTTTTT
CDR3: CASSPDTTSGELFF

J: TRBJ2-1
size: -
V: TRBV12-3/TRBV12-4
D: -
DNA: TGTGCCAGCAGTTTCGAAAGTTTCGGAGCCCCGTTCTTC
CDR3: CASSFESFGAPFF

J: TRBJ2-7
size: -
V: TRBV6-5
D: -
DNA: TGTGCCAGCAGGGACTACGAGCAGTACTTC
CDR3: CASRDYEQYF

J: TRBJ2-3
size: -
V: TRBV6-5
D: -
DNA: TGTGCCAGCACCTCACGGGGGACTAGCACAGATACGCAGTATTTT
CDR3: CASTSRGTSTDTQYF

J: TRBJ2-7
size: -
V: TRBV5-1
D: -
DNA: TGCGCCAGCAGCTCCATACAGGGAACCTACGAGCAGTACTTC
CDR3: CASSSIQGTYEQYF

J: TRBJ2-7
size: -
V: TRBV5-1
D: -
DNA: TGCGCCAGCAGCTCTTTCGGGACATCCGGGGAGGAGCAGTACTTC
CDR3: CASSSFGTSGEEQYF

J: TRBJ2-2
size: -
V: TRBV11-2
D: -
DNA: TGTGCCAGCAGCCCCCCAAGGAACACCGGGGAGCTGTTTTTT
CDR3: CASSPPRNTGELFF

J: TRBJ2-5
size: -
V: TRBV7-2
D: TRBD1
DNA: TGTGCCAGCAGCACCGCGCCTAGACAGGGCCAGAGGACTGAGACCCAGTACTTC
CDR3: CASSTAPRQGQRTETQYF

J: TRBJ2-7
size: -
V: TRBV5-1
D: -
DNA: TGCGCCAGCAGCCAGGAAGGTAACCGCTACGAGCAGTACTTC
CDR3: CASSQEGNRYEQYF

J: TRBJ2-3
size: -
V: TRBV28
D: TRBD2
DNA: TGTGCCAGCAGTCTCATAGGACTAGTAATAGATACGCAGTATTTT
CDR3: CASSLIGLVIDTQYF

J: TRBJ2-7
size: -
V: TRBV6-5
D: TRBD1
DNA: TGTGCCAGCAGTCCCGACAGGGACTCCTACGAGCAGTACTTC
CDR3: CASSPDRDSYEQYF

J: TRBJ1-5
size: -
V: TRBV19
D: -
DNA: TGTGCCAGTAGTGGACTGGGAGATCAGCCCCAGCATTTT
CDR3: CASSGLGDQPQHF

J: TRBJ2-3
size: -
V: TRBV19
D: TRBD2
DNA: TGTGCCAGTAGTGCCGCCTGGGCTAGCGGGGGGCTCAGCACAGATACGCAGTATTTT
CDR3: CASSAAWASGGLSTDTQYF

J: TRBJ2-3
size: -
V: TRBV11-2
D: -
DNA: TGTGCCAGCAGCTTGAGGTTGGAGGGGGCCGGCACAGATACGCAGTATTTT
CDR3: CASSLRLEGAGTDTQYF